Listed here are 12 T cell receptor beta chains from one sample, sequenced in a study of identical twins. TCRdb itself ran the 5' RACE reads through MiXCR, one entry per CDR3 protein. This table has about 550,000 distinct CDR3 sequences, approximately 20% appearing once. A further study also used this sample, focusing on yellow fever vaccine responses in identical twins.

Sequenced material: CD4+ T cells sorted from blood. These receptors originate from a woman aged 18 to 35 in good health.

This clonotype has more than one count but fewer than ten. The chain couples TRBV27 to TRBJ2-7, with TRBD1 matching 8 bases. The junction had 4 bases not matched to a gene; V was cut back by 3 bases and J by 6 bases. The germline V gene has CDR1 MNHEY and CDR2 SMNVEV (reference sequence). The length of the CDR3 is 13 residues. CDR3 DNA sequence: TGTGCCAGCAGTTTCTCCAGGGGGCTCGAGCAGTACTTC. This codes for CASSFSRGLEQYF.

This clonotype was counted only a few times. V usage is TRBV5-1 and J usage is TRBJ1-1, with unresolved D. The length of the CDR3 is 15 residues. V was cut by 0 bases and J by 4 bases, with 13 bases left in between. Germline CDR1 is SGHRS and CDR2 is YFSETQ. This chain's CDR3 is CASSLEGRAGTEAFF. CDR3 sequence (DNA): TGCGCCAGCAGCTTGGAGGGTAGAGCAGGCACTGAAGCTTTCTTT.

This rearrangement joins TRBV7-2 to TRBJ2-1; D unresolved. Germline CDR1 and CDR2: SGHTA and FQGNSA. V was cut by 5 bases and J by 3 bases, with 5 bases left in between. The CDR3 contains 12 residues. This CDR3 is CASSIHYNEQFF. The DNA for the CDR3 is TGTGCCAGCAGCATACACTACAATGAGCAGTTCTTC.

The V and J genes are TRBV12-3 or TRBV12-4 and TRBJ2-7; the match to TRBD2 covers 11 bases. Trimming cost V 6 bases and J 6 bases; bases outside gene matches: 7. CDR3 length: 14 amino acids. CDR3 sequence: CASRVSGRGSEQYF. CDR3 bases: TGTGCCAGCAGAGTTAGCGGGAGGGGTAGCGAGCAGTACTTC.

This chain uses TRBV5-5 with TRBJ2-2; no clear D. CDR3 length: 15 residues. V lost 0 bases and J 8 bases, leaving 14 bases between the germline ends. CDR1 is SGHKS, CDR2 YYEKEE, per germline (reference sequence). Here the CDR3 DNA reads TGTGCCAGCAGCTTGGTTGGTAGTTTAAGTGGGGAGCTGTTTTTT. As protein: CASSLVGSLSGELFF.

The sample holds many counts of this clonotype. The chain couples TRBV9 to TRBJ2-2, with 7 nucleotides matching TRBD1. There are 15 residues in the CDR3. Germline values: CDR1 SGDLS, CDR2 YYNGEE. The J segment lost 1 base and the V segment lost 3 bases, leaving 3 bases of the junction unmatched. The CDR3 sequence is CASSDRGMNTGELFF. The CDR3 DNA reads as TGTGCCAGCAGCGACAGGGGAATGAACACCGGGGAGCTGTTTTTT. The full variable domain, completed using reference TRBV9 and TRBJ2-2, is DSGVTQTPKHLITATGQRVTLRCSPRSGDLSVYWYQQSLDQGLQFLIQYYNGEERAKGNILERFSAQQFPDLHSELNLSSLELGDSALYFCASSDRGMNTGELFFGEGSRLTVL.

This sequence joins TRBV4-1 and TRBJ1-2; the match to TRBD1 covers 9 bases. The CDR3 is made up of 16 amino acids. The junction had 13 bases not matched to a gene; V was cut back by 4 bases and J by 7 bases. Germline CDR1 is MGHRA and CDR2 is YSYEKL. The CDR3 sequence: CASSPPNRGHVVGYTF. CDR3 coding DNA: TGCGCCAGCAGCCCACCTAACAGGGGGCATGTGGTTGGCTACACCTTC.

This clonotype was observed a handful of times. The chain has TRBV5-1 and TRBJ2-7, with D possibly being TRBD1 or TRBD2 (5 bases each). Trimming took 6 bases from V and 7 from J, leaving 17 bases between them. Germline V lookup: CDR1 SGHRS, CDR2 YFSETQ. The CDR3 contains 13 residues. The CDR3 is CASNREGYGEQYF. In DNA, the CDR3 is TGCGCCAGCAACCGCGAGGGGTATGGGGAGCAGTACTTC.

V and J are TRBV24-1 and TRBJ2-5; 10 positions match TRBD1. V lost 4 bases and J lost 3; bases outside the gene matches: 7. Germline CDR1 reads KGHDR; CDR2 reads SFDVKD. The CDR3 has 16 residues. The CDR3 coding sequence is TGTGCCACCAGTGACCCGGGACAGGGGTTTGAAGAGACCCAGTACTTC. This encodes CATSDPGQGFEETQYF.

This chain links TRBV27 with TRBJ2-3; possibly TRBD2 for D (6 bases). This CDR3 comprises 17 residues. V dropped 8 bases and J dropped 1 base, with 22 bases sitting between them. The germline V gene has CDR1 MNHEY and CDR2 SMNVEV (reference sequence). CDR3 nucleotides: TGTGCCAGCCGTCCGGGGAGGCGGACTCTTGGCACAGATACGCAGTATTTT. It translates to CASRPGRRTLGTDTQYF.

This chain joins TRBV3-1 and TRBJ2-3, with TRBD2 matching over 8 bases. The CDR3 sequence is 15 residues long. J gave up 4 bases and V 4 bases, and 7 bases lay outside the gene matches. Germline V lookup: CDR1 LGHDT, CDR2 YNNKEL (reference sequence). Here the CDR3 DNA reads TGTGCCAGCAGCCCCGGGTCAGCGGGAGCAGATACGCAGTATTTT. Amino acid sequence: CASSPGSAGADTQYF.

Ten or more counts support this clonotype. The chain couples TRBV12-3 or TRBV12-4 to TRBJ2-3; 10 positions match TRBD2. J was trimmed by 1 base and V by 6 bases; bases with no gene match: 4. This CDR3 comprises 15 residues. For the CDR3, the DNA is TGTGCCAGCAGGGCTAGCGGGGGCCGCACAGATACGCAGTATTTT. Protein: CASRASGGRTDTQYF.